The following is a T cell receptor (beta chain) sequence with its context. Generated by immunoSEQ multiplex PCR, the TCRdb table keeps only in-frame clones and is missing some. The sample has 85,000 to 100,000 clones; approximately 93% are singletons. The data belong to a study of T cell changes during pregnancy in multiple sclerosis. The length of the CDR3 is 16 residues. V gave up 1 base and J gave up 3 bases, with 15 bases separating them. The germline V gene encodes CDR1 SEHNR and CDR2 FQNEAQ (reference sequence). This chain joins TRBV7-9 and TRBJ1-1, with D unresolved. This clonotype originated in a female donor with multiple sclerosis, enrolled in a pregnancy study. The source was peripheral blood, collected after pregnancy. The CDR3 loop reads CASSLGAMLRYTEAFF. Here the CDR3 DNA reads TGTGCCAGCAGCTTAGGGGCCATGCTCAGGTACACTGAAGCTTTCTTT.